This T cell receptor beta chain is drawn from a study of T cell repertoires in cytomegalovirus infection. About the research overall: It was the public TCR beta signatures that indicated both CMV infection and matching HLA type.

This clonotype was counted between two and nine times. Its antigen remains unidentified. Study results and limitations: Identification of carriers of CMV plus the relevant HLA was achieved through cumulative public TCR beta family frequency. Clonotype analysis showed dominance of the ex vivo response by HLA-C-restricted CMV-specific TCR beta clonotypes.

Looked up from germline, CDR1 is DFQATT and CDR2 is SNEGSKA (reference sequence). The CDR3 length is 12 residues. One entry per CDR3 protein, called by TCRdb with MiXCR from the reads. Here the sample spans under 600,000 distinct CDR3 sequences, approximately 15% being singletons. The material sequenced was CD8+ T cells from PBMCs. The receptor was isolated from a human donor in good health (CMV status not recorded). Some clones in this sample may be carry-over from other donors' samples. The chain uses TRBV20-1 and TRBJ1-1, with a possible D match to TRBD1 (6 bases). The CDR3 nucleotides are TGCAGAGCGGGGGCTCCGAACACTGAAGCTTTCTTT. This encodes CRAGAPNTEAFF.